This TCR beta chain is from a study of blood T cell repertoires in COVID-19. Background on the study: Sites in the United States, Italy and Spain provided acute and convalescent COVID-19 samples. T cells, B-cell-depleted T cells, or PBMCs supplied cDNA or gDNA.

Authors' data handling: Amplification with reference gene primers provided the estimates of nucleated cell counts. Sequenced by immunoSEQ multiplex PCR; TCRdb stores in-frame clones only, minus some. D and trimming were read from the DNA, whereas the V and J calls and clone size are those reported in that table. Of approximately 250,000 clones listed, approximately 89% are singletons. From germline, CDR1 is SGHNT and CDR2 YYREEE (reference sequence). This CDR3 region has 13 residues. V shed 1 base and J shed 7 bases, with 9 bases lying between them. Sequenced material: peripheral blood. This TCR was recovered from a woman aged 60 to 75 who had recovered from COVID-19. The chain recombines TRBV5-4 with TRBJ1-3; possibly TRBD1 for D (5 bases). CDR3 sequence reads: CASSLPGTNTIYF. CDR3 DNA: TGTGCCAGCAGCTTGCCAGGGACTAACACCATATATTTT. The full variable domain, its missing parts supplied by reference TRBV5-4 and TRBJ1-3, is ETGVTQSPTHLIKTRGQQVTLRCSSQSGHNTVSWYQQALGQGPQFIFQYYREEENGRGNFPPRFSGLQFPNYSSELNVNALELDDSALYLCASSLPGTNTIYFGEGSWLTVV.